This T cell receptor (beta chain) comes out of a study of CD8+ T cells in alopecia areata. The length of the CDR3 is 16 residues. From germline, CDR1 is SGHVS and CDR2 FQNEAQ. The trim removed 5 bases at V and 2 bases at J, leaving 9 bases unmatched. Sequencing relied on a cDNA template that was reverse transcribed from extracted RNA. TCRdb's table, derived via immunoSEQ multiplex PCR, lists solely in-frame clones and lacks some. The sample records approximately 150,000 clones, about half being singletons. The rearrangement links TRBV7-8 to TRBJ2-4, with 7 nucleotides matching TRBD1. Sequencing was performed on CD4+ T cells sorted from blood, taken at week 0. The clonotype comes from a human donor with alopecia areata. CDR3 sequence (DNA): TGTGCCAGCAGCCGCGACAGGGTGGGGACCAAAAACATTCAGTACTTC. It yields the protein CASSRDRVGTKNIQYF. Together with reference TRBV7-8 and TRBJ2-4, the CDR3 gives the full variable domain: GAGVSQSPRYKVAKRGQDVALRCDPISGHVSLFWYQQALGQGPEFLTYFQNEAQLDKSGLPSDRFFAERPEGSVSTLKIQRTQQEDSAVYLCASSRDRVGTKNIQYFGAGTRLSVL.